Presented here are 10 T cell receptor beta chains from one specimen sequenced in a study of blood T cell repertoires in COVID-19. Method: immunoSEQ multiplex PCR; TCRdb's copy keeps in-frame clones and lacks some. The data contain under 250,000 clones, 80% of them seen just once; the ten biggest clones take up over 7%. The sample taken for sequencing was peripheral blood. These receptors were obtained from a woman in her 70s with acute or convalescent COVID-19.

CDR3 coding DNA: TGCGCCAGCAGTTCTGCCCGCGGGACCCCTTACACAGATACGCAGTATTTT. This sequence encodes CASSSARGTPYTDTQYF. The V gene is TRBV10-2, the J gene TRBJ2-3; D perhaps matches TRBD2 (6 bases). Deletions cut 5 bases from V and 2 bases from J, with 20 bases between. CDR3 length equals 17 residues. In germline, CDR1 is WSHSY, CDR2 SAAADI.

This chain joins TRBV18 and TRBJ2-2; 13 bases are a match to TRBD2. The CDR3 consists of 17 residues. The trim removed 3 bases at V and 6 bases at J, leaving 7 bases unmatched. Germline CDR1 is KGHSH and CDR2 is LQKENI. This CDR3 is CASSPQGTSGASGELFF. In nucleotides, the CDR3 is TGTGCCAGCTCACCGCAAGGGACTAGCGGGGCGTCCGGGGAGCTGTTTTTT.

The chain combines TRBV7-9 with TRBJ1-1; D gene ambiguous. CDR1 is SEHNR and CDR2 is FQNEAQ in the germline V gene (reference sequence). V lost 6 bases, J lost 11 bases, and 10 bases lay in between. This CDR3 has 10 amino acids. For the CDR3, the DNA is TGTGCCAGCAGTATTTCTTTTGCTTTCTTT. Translated, it gives CASSISFAFF.

The rearrangement uses TRBV4-3 and TRBJ1-2, with D perhaps TRBD1 (6 bases). Trimming cost V 0 bases and J 4 bases, with 15 bases left between them. Germline values: CDR1 LGHNA, CDR2 YSLEER. CDR3 length: 16 amino acids. CDR3 coding DNA: TGCGCCAGCAGCCAAGAAGGGAGGGGGGCCGCCTATGGCTACACCTTC. Translation gives CASSQEGRGAAYGYTF.

The chain is built from TRBV2 and TRBJ2-1; perhaps TRBD2 as D (6 bases). The CDR3 length is 15 residues. Germline V gives CDR1 SNHLY, CDR2 FYNNEI. Between the trimmed V and J ends, which lost 6 bases and 5 bases, there was a span of 17 bases. The CDR3 nucleotides read TGTGCCAGCAGCGGGCTTTGGGCGGGAAACAATGAGCAGTTCTTC. It codes for CASSGLWAGNNEQFF.

This rearrangement joins TRBV2 to TRBJ1-1; D uncertain. Germline values: CDR1 SNHLY, CDR2 FYNNEI. V was shortened by 3 bases and J by 10 bases, with 15 bases between the two germline ends. The CDR3 consists of 13 residues. The CDR3: CASSDSLPFRAFF. The CDR3 nucleotides read TGTGCCAGCAGTGATTCGCTGCCTTTCAGAGCTTTCTTT.

This clone was seen repeatedly, ten times or more. The gene calls are TRBV4-1 and TRBJ1-6, with D unresolved. V shed 1 base and J shed 9 bases, with 13 bases lying between them. This CDR3 is built from 15 residues. Germline V lookup: CDR1 MGHRA, CDR2 YSYEKL. The CDR3 here is CASSQGGGGLSPLHF. As DNA, the CDR3 is TGCGCCAGCAGCCAAGGCGGCGGCGGGCTTTCACCCCTCCACTTT.

As DNA, the CDR3 is TGTGCCAGCAGCTTTCTCAGCGGGGGAGAGACCCAGTACTTC. Its protein is CASSFLSGGETQYF. The V and J genes are TRBV7-2 and TRBJ2-5; 8 bases match TRBD2. The ends lost 3 bases at V and 4 bases at J; junction bases unmatched: 4. CDR1 and CDR2 from the germline V gene are SGHTA and FQGNSA. The CDR3 contains 14 residues.

The chain recombines TRBV5-1 with TRBJ2-4; 9 nucleotides align to TRBD2. The CDR3 totals 15 residues. The V and J ends lost 0 bases and 8 bases, in that order; junction bases with no gene match: 6. The germline gives CDR1 SGHRS, CDR2 YFSETQ. The DNA for the CDR3 is TGCGCCAGCAGCTTGGTGGCGGGGGGGCCGGACATTCAGTACTTC. This gives the protein CASSLVAGGPDIQYF.

V and J are TRBV2 and TRBJ2-5; maybe TRBD1 (6 bases). Germline CDR1 and CDR2: SNHLY and FYNNEI. V dropped 5 bases and J dropped 3 bases, with 10 bases sitting between them. The CDR3 loop spans 13 amino acids. CDR3: CASSRDTKETQYF. CDR3 bases: TGTGCCAGCAGTCGGGACACCAAAGAGACCCAGTACTTC. The complete variable domain, with remaining parts taken from reference TRBV2 and TRBJ2-5, reads EPEVTQTPSHQVTQMGQEVILRCVPISNHLYFYWYRQILGQKVEFLVSFYNNEISEKSEIFDDQFSVERPDGSNFTLKIRSTKLEDSAMYFCASSRDTKETQYFGPGTRLLVL.